The source of this TCR beta chain is a study of graft-versus-host responses after intestinal transplantation (TCRdb year 2021). About the study as a whole: The transplants that recipients got were multivisceral, liver-intestinal, or isolated intestinal. Anti-thymocyte globulin induction was given to all recipients, followed by maintenance tacrolimus and steroids for 3 to 4 years. After intestinal transplantation, graft-versus-host and host-versus-graft alloreactive T cell clones in the graft, circulation and bone marrow were tracked using bulk TCR-beta CDR3 sequencing. Alloreactive clones were identified by sequencing pre-transplant mixed lymphocyte reaction products and comparing these products with unstimulated pre-transplant donor and recipient T cells. The cohort enrolled around 25 intestinal transplant recipients including one retransplant, and a few patients lacking pretransplant specimens were excluded. A peak of at least 4% donor T cells among recipient peripheral blood mononuclear cells was the definition used for donor T cell macrochimerism. Instead of going to the commercial service, samples from a few later patients were sequenced in-house on an Illumina MiSeq and processed with MiXCR. Findings and caveats that apply to the study as a whole: Conclusions were limited by the relatively low number and heterogeneity of intestinal transplant patients. Early after transplant, peak levels of circulating GvH clones were associated with declines in HvG clones. GvH clones were detected in recipient bone marrow, and some appeared earlier in ileal mucosa or blood, consistent with an intestinal mucosal origin. Patients with donor T cell macrochimerism had high GvH to HvG T cell clonal ratios in their allografts.

In light of the paper, this sample's time point label describes: cells obtained before transplantation from donor or recipient. CD3+CD4+ and CD3+CD8+ populations were FACS-sorted from unstimulated pre-transplant donor and recipient cells taken from spleen or lymph nodes. Receptor libraries were prepared by the immunoSEQ multiplex PCR assay. For most patients, genomic DNA was isolated using the Qiagen DNeasy Blood and Tissue Kit and was shipped frozen to Adaptive Biotechnologies for TCR sequencing. For most patients, genomic DNA was subjected to high-throughput TCR-beta CDR3 sequencing by Adaptive Biotechnologies. The published analysis was carried out like this. TCR sequencing data for more than 15 patients were retrieved from Adaptive's ImmunoSEQ software; a few other patients were processed with MiXCR and VDJtools. CD4 versus CD8 sorting errors were corrected by removing sequences found in both subsets at a frequency ratio below 5:1. CDR3 nucleotide sequences shared between donor and recipient were removed because their origin could not be assigned. At least 2-fold expansion over unstimulated cells and a minimum CFSE-low frequency of 0.002% (template counts) or 0.001% (read counts) were required for clones to be classified as alloreactive. Clones were considered mappable if detected in sequenced pre-transplant spleen, lymph node, or MLR CFSE-low populations of the donor or recipient. Cumulative frequency of alloreactive clones was calculated as a percentage of all sequences weighted by copy number. Drawn from immuneACCESS, this table holds only the in-frame rearrangements with V and J called that TCRdb kept. Clones are partly lost; checked studies trace under half to an unresolved V gene and leave the rest unexplained. The V and J calls and clone size come from that table; D and trimming were worked out from the DNA. The sample has roughly 100,000 clones on record, about 90% of them singletons. The ten most abundant clones make up about 0.9% of the sample.

To note about this clone: Its antigen specificity is not known. No much larger clone exists at a distance of one base, and base qualities are not known.

Trimming accounts for 1 base at V and 3 bases at J, while the number of junction bases matched to no gene is 3. For CDR1 and CDR2, the germline V gene (reference sequence) lists GTSNPN and SVGIG. CDR3 length: 15 amino acids, cysteine to phenylalanine. CDR3 DNA is the only sequence kept; it has 45 bases, read in frame from the first base. The TCR comes from a human donor who received an intestinal transplant. The rearrangement combines TRBV30 with TRBJ2-6, with 7 bases aligning to TRBD1. The sample here was unstimulated CD4+ T cells sorted from spleen or lymph node cells, taken before intestinal transplant. The CDR3 amino acid sequence is: CAWSGGGSGANVLTF. The bases are TGTGCCTGGAGTGGAGGGGGCAGTGGGGCCAACGTCCTGACTTTC.